This T cell receptor beta chain was sequenced during a study of glioma-infiltrating T cells after dendritic cell vaccination. Study summary: Glioblastoma patients came from Phase I and II dendritic cell vaccination trials.

The CDR3 contains 14 residues. Germline lookup yields CDR1 LNHNV and CDR2 YYDKDF (reference sequence). The V and J ends lost 0 bases and 7 bases, in that order; junction bases with no gene match: 2. Assay: immunoSEQ multiplex PCR; the TCRdb copy retains only in-frame clones and omits some. Of about 99,000 clones in the sample, around 80% were seen once. Time point specified: after dendritic cell vaccination, including at tumor progression/relapse. This clone was counted a single time. The material sequenced was blood, taken after dendritic cell vaccination. The V call is TRBV15, the J call TRBJ1-4; 7 bases line up with TRBD1. The origin of this receptor is a human donor with glioblastoma. The CDR3 is CATSREGGGEKLFF. CDR3 coding DNA: TGTGCCACCAGCAGAGAAGGGGGCGGTGAAAAACTGTTTTTT.